A single T cell receptor beta chain is shown here with its context. The antigen remains unidentified. The length of the CDR3 is 14 residues. V shed 4 bases and J 1 base; nucleotides not matched to a gene: 0. CDR1 is SNHLY and CDR2 is FYNNEI in the germline V gene. The data derive from a study of T cell responses to AZD1222 COVID-19 vaccine. For the study at large: Second doses at about 4 or about 12 weeks were pooled.

Profiled with immunoSEQ multiplex PCR; TCRdb holds only in-frame clones, not every one. The profile shows some 130,000 clones, under 90% of them singletons. General study results and limits: There were vaccine-associated CD4 TCRs across spike, dominant at 160-218 and 743-854.

The chain couples TRBV2 to TRBJ1-5, with 8 bases that match TRBD1. The TCR originated in an adult in good health. The sequenced sample was peripheral blood, obtained on day 0 of AZD1222 vaccination. Here the CDR3 reads CASSGQGSNQPQHF. The CDR3 DNA sequence: TGTGCCAGCAGTGGACAGGGGAGCAATCAGCCCCAGCATTTT.